This T cell receptor (beta chain) was recorded in a study of blood T cell repertoires in COVID-19. Original processing methods: Estimation of nucleated cell counts was performed using reference gene primer amplification. Clones were sequenced by immunoSEQ multiplex PCR, and TCRdb holds only the in-frame ones, with some missing. The V and J calls and the clone size are those of that table, but D and trimming were determined from the DNA. The top ten hold 0.5% to 0.6% of the sample, which has around 170,000 clones, 90% seen once. The TCR comes from a man aged 50 to 60 with acute or convalescent COVID-19. The sample was peripheral blood.

CDR3 sequence: CASSQDEGADEKLFF. The DNA of the CDR3 is TGCGCCAGCAGCCAAGATGAGGGGGCGGATGAAAAACTGTTTTTT. The J gene is TRBJ1-4, the V gene TRBV4-1, with 7 bases matching TRBD1. The CDR3 totals 15 residues. Trimming removed 0 bases from V and 6 bases from J; junction bases left unmatched: 4. Germline V lookup: CDR1 MGHRA, CDR2 YSYEKL.